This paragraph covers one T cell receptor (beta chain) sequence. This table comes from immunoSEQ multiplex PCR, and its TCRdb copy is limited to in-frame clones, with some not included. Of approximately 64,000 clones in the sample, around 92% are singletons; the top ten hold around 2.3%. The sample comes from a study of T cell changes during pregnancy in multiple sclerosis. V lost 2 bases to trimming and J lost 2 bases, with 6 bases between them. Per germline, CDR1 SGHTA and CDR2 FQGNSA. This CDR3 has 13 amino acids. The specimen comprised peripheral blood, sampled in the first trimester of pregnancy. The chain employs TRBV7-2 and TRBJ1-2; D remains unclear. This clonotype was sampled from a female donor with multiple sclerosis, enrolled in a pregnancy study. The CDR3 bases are TGTGCCAGCAGCTTATATGTCAACTATGGCTACACCTTC. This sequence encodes CASSLYVNYGYTF.